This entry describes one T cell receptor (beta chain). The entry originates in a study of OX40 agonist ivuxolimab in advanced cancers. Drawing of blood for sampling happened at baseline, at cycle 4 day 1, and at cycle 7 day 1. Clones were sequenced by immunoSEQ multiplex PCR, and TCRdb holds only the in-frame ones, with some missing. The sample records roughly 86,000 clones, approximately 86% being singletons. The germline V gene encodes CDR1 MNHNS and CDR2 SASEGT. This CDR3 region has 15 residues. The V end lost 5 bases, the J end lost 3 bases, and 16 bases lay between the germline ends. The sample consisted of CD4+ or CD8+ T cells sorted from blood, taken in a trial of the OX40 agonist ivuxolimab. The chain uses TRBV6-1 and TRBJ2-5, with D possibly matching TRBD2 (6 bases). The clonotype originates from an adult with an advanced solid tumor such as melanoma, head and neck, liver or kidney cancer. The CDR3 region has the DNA TGTGCCAGCAGTCAAACCGGGAGTAGGAAAGAGACCCAGTACTTC. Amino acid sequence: CASSQTGSRKETQYF.